These T cell receptor beta chains were read from a single sample in a study of T cells in Graves' hyperthyroidism and ophthalmopathy. TCRdb analysed the multiplex PCR reads with MiXCR anew, one entry per CDR3 protein. The data show approximately 430,000 distinct CDR3 sequences, with approximately 14% seen just once and 7.5% to 8% held by the top ten. Specimen: blood. The receptors originated from a woman under 30 with Graves' hyperthyroidism. CDR3s leave out the opening cysteine and the closing phenylalanine or tryptophan. The size entry is marked missing in some rows and otherwise reads once, few, many or a size class.

V,size,CDR3
TRBV6-1,many,ASSPDRVYSYT
TRBV5-1,many,ASSLARQGGNEQF
TRBV2,NA,ASSGLAGNSSTDTQY
TRBV18,many,ASSGQEIPADTQY
TRBV19,many,ASSVRGVGTGELF
TRBV19,NA,ASGRSQVISGNTIY
TRBV2,many,ASSLRDPRDYNEQF
TRBV15,many,ATSRDLTDAYEQY
TRBV7-9,many,ASSLVRSWLALPGETQY
TRBV6-2/TRBV6-3,many,ASSYYKDTQY
TRBV27,NA,ASRFIGLDNSPLH
TRBV7-8,many,ASRGLAGLTDTQY
TRBV27,few,ASSQRTSGTGEQY
TRBV7-9,many,ASSPVHMSDRNYEQY
TRBV18,NA,ASSPSVQGPRTGYT
TRBV11-2,NA,ASSLVMLAGNEQY
TRBV20-1,NA,SATDRGSYEQY
TRBV12-5,many,ASGLVISPRAPYEQY
TRBV20-1,many,SARDQAGLGNSPLH
TRBV27,NA,ASSLSIFDTISYNEQF
TRBV30,many,AWSSRGAGGPIRETQY
TRBV20-1,many,SASGDSANTGELF
TRBV7-9,NA,ASSPVGPYNEQF
TRBV9,few,VSSYDWTGSSGNTIY
TRBV5-1,NA,ASSLPSGGARNTQY
TRBV12-3/TRBV12-4,many,ASSLRPPRMEGSIEKLF
TRBV3-1,NA,ASSPLGGLNTEAF
TRBV2,many,ASSEALPSGDDYETQY
TRBV28,few,ASRLARGSYEQY
TRBV5-4,few,ASSLRGSPYEQY
TRBV12-3/TRBV12-4,NA,ASRSQGFEQF
TRBV20-1,few,SAYDSFNEKLF
TRBV20-1,many,SAREGSSYNSPLH
TRBV10-3,NA,AIRGTGGMGGELF
TRBV30,NA,AWSFGGSGNTIY
TRBV7-8,medium-sized,ASSLTPGLAGVEQETQY
TRBV12-3/TRBV12-4,many,ASSGTGFYYGYT
TRBV6-2/TRBV6-3,few,ASSSLAGSSYKQY
TRBV12-3/TRBV12-4,many,ASSTEQGFEQF
TRBV3-1,many,ASSHRDNGYT
TRBV9,many,ASSANTGNQPQH
TRBV12-3/TRBV12-4,many,ATSGSGANVLT
TRBV3-1,many,ASSTTELNEKLF
TRBV12-3/TRBV12-4,NA,ASSVGQGANYGYT
TRBV12-3/TRBV12-4,many,ASLVSGGDTQY
TRBV12-3/TRBV12-4,many,ASSLRERSYGYT
TRBV5-1,many,ASSQGRYNEKLF
TRBV19,many,ATESYGYT
TRBV28,many,ASSLSGGPLSTDTQY
TRBV5-1,NA,ASSLAGGEAGTSGSESSYNEQF
TRBV4-1,NA,ASSQAQGVNEKLF
TRBV7-9,few,ASSFTFSGNTIY